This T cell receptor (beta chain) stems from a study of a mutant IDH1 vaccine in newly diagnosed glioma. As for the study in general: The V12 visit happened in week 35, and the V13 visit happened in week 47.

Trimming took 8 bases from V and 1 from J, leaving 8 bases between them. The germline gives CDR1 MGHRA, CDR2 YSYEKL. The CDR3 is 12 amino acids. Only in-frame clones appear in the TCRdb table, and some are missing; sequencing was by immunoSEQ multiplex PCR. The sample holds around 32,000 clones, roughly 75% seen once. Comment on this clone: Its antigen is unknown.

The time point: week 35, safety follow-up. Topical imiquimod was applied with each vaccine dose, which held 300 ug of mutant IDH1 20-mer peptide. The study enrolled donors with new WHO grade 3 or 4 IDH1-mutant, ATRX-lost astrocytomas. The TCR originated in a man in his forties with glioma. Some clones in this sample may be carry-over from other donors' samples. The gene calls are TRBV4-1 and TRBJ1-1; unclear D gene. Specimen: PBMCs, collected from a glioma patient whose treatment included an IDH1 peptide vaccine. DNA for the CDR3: TGCGCCAGCGCACTAGGGAACACTGAAGCTTTCTTT. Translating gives CASALGNTEAFF.